This record looks at one T cell receptor (beta chain) sequence and its context. J was trimmed by 5 bases and V by 0 bases; bases with no gene match: 14. From germline, CDR1 is SGHRS and CDR2 YFSETQ. The CDR3 is 18 amino acids. TCRdb itself ran the 5' RACE reads through MiXCR, one entry per CDR3 protein. The sample records about 430,000 distinct CDR3 sequences, roughly 18% being singletons. The data originate from a study of T-cell memory formation after mild COVID-19. Input material: PBMCs or a T cell subset sorted from them (not recorded which). This receptor was obtained from a young man who had mild COVID-19 (a few samples of this study predate the infection). Cell type and time point are not known. The chain links TRBV5-1 to TRBJ2-3, with 8 bases fitting TRBD1. For the CDR3, the DNA is TGCGCCAGCAGCTTGGAGGGTGGCAGGGGGCGCATTCGAGATACGCAGTATTTT. This translates into CASSLEGGRGRIRDTQYF.